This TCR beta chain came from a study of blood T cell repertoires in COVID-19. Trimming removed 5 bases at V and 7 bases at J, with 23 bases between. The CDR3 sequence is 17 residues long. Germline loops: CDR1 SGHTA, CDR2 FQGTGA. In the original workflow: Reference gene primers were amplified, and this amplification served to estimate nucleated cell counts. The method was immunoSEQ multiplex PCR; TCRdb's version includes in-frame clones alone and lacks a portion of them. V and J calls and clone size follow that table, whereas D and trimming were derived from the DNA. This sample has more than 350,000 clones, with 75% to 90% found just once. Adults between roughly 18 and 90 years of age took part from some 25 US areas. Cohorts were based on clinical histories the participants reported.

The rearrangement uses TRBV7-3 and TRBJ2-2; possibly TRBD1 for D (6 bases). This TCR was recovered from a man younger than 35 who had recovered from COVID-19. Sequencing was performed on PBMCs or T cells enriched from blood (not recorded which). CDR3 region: CASSPTAVRGINGELFF. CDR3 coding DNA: TGTGCCAGCAGCCCCACAGCGGTGAGGGGGATAAACGGGGAGCTGTTTTTT. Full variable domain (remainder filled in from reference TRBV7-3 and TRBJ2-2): GAGVSQTPSNKVTEKGKYVELRCDPISGHTALYWYRQSLGQGPEFLIYFQGTGAADDSGLPNDRFFAVRPEGSVSTLKIQRTERGDSAVYLCASSPTAVRGINGELFFGEGSRLTVL.